This TCR beta chain was found in a study of T-cell memory formation after mild COVID-19. Study context: TCR clusters mostly belonged to single donors.

From germline, CDR1 is SGDLS and CDR2 YYNGEE. V lost 0 bases, J lost 2 bases, and 9 bases lay in between. This CDR3 has 14 amino acids. This clonotype has just a few counts. TCRdb reanalysed the 5' RACE reads using MiXCR and keeps one entry per CDR3 protein. The sample records roughly 280,000 distinct CDR3 sequences, approximately 7.6% being singletons. The specimen was PBMCs or a T cell subset sorted from them (not recorded which). This receptor was taken from a man younger than 30 who had mild COVID-19 (a few samples of this study predate the infection). Cell type and time point are not known. The chain is built from TRBV9 and TRBJ2-7; D not resolved. CDR3 loop: CASSVGVLAYEQYF. The CDR3 bases are TGTGCCAGCAGCGTAGGGGTACTCGCCTACGAGCAGTACTTC. Combining the CDR3 with reference TRBV9 and TRBJ2-7 gives the whole variable domain DSGVTQTPKHLITATGQRVTLRCSPRSGDLSVYWYQQSLDQGLQFLIQYYNGEERAKGNILERFSAQQFPDLHSELNLSSLELGDSALYFCASSVGVLAYEQYFGPGTRLTVT.